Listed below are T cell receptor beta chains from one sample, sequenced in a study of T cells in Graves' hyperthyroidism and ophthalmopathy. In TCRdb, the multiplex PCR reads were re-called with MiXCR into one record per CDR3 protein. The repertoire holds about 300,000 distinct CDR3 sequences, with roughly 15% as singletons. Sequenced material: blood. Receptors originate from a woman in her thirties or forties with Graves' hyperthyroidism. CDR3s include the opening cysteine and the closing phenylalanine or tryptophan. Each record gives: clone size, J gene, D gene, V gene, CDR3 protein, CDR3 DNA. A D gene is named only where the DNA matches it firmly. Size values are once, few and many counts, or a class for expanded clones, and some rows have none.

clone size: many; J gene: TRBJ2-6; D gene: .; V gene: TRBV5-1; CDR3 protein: CASSLWGSTSGANVLTF; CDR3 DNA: TGCGCCAGCAGCTTGTGGGGCTCAACCTCTGGGGCCAACGTCCTGACTTTC
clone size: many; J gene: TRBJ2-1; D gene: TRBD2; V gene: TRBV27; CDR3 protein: CAILERESTYNEQFF; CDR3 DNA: TGTGCCATCCTAGAGCGGGAGTCAACCTACAATGAGCAGTTCTTC
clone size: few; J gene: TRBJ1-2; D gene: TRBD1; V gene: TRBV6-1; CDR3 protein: CASRNIGQGAYGYTF; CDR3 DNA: TGTGCCAGCAGAAACATTGGACAGGGGGCCTATGGCTACACCTTC
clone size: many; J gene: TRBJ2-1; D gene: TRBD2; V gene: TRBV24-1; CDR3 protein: CATSDPRGGSSYNEQFF; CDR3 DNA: TGTGCCACCAGTGATCCCCGGGGCGGGAGCTCCTACAATGAGCAGTTCTTC
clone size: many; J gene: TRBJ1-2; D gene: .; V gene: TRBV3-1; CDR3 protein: CASSPRQDAGYTF; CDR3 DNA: TGTGCCAGCAGCCCTCGACAGGACGCTGGCTACACCTTC
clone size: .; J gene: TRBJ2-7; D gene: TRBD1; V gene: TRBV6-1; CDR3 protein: CASSELGTESYEQYF; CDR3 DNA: TGTGCCAGCAGTGAACTTGGGACAGAGTCCTACGAGCAGTACTTC
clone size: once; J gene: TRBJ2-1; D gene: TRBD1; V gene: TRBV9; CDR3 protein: CASSDGTGYEQFF; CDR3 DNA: TGTGCCAGCAGCGACGGGACAGGGTATGAGCAGTTCTTC
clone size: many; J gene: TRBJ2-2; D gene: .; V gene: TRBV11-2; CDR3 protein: CASSLMGTGELFF; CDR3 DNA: TGTGCCAGCAGCTTAATGGGCACCGGGGAGCTGTTTTTT
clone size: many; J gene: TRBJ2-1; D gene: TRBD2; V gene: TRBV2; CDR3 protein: CASSEAPAGGEQFF; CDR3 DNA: TGTGCCAGCAGTGAAGCGCCGGCGGGGGGAGAGCAGTTCTTC
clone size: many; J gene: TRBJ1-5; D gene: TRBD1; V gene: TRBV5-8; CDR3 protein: CASSLETGDHNQPQHF; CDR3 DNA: TGTGCCAGCAGCTTGGAGACAGGGGACCACAATCAGCCCCAGCATTTT
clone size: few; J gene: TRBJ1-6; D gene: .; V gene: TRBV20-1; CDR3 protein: CSALGEGQGNSPLHF; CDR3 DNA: TGCAGTGCTCTAGGGGAGGGGCAGGGGAATTCACCCCTCCACTTT
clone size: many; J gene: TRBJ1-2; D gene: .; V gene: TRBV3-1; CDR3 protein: CASRPSPGRYGYTF; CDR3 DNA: TGTGCCAGCAGACCCAGCCCCGGTCGCTATGGCTACACCTTC
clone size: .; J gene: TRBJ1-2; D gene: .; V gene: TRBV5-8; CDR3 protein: CASSLEGAHYGYTF; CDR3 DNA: TGTGCCAGCAGCTTGGAAGGGGCCCACTATGGCTACACCTTC
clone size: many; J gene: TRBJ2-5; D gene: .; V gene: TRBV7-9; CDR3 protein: CASSPGLGETQYF; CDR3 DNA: TGTGCCAGCAGCCCGGGACTTGGGGAGACCCAGTACTTC
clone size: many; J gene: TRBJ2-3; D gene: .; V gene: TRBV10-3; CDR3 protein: CASVGGDTDTQYF; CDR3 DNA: TGTGCCTCCGTTGGCGGGGACACAGATACGCAGTATTTT
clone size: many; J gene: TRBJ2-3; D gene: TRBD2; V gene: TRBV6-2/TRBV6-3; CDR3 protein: CASSYSTAAGEAPDTQYF; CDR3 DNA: TGTGCCAGCAGTTACTCTACTGCGGCGGGAGAGGCCCCAGATACGCAGTATTTT
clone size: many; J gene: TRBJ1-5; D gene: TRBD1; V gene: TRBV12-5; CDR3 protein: CASGTGTGGNQPQHF; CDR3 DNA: TGTGCTAGTGGGACCGGGACAGGGGGCAATCAGCCCCAGCATTTT
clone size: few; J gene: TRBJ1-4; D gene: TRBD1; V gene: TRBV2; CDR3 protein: CASRGQNEKLFF; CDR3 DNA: TGTGCCAGCAGGGGACAGAATGAAAAACTGTTTTTT
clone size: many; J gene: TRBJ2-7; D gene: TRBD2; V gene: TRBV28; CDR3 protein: CASSRTSGTYEQYF; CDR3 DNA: TGTGCCAGCAGCCGGACTAGCGGAACCTACGAGCAGTACTTC
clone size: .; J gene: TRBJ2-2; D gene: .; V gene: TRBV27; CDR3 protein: CASSLSLSPGTGELFF; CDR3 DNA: TGTGCCAGCAGTTTATCGCTTAGCCCAGGCACCGGGGAGCTGTTTTTT
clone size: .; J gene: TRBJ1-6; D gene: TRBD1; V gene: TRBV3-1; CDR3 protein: CASSLNAPTGGNSPLHF; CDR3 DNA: TGTGCCAGCAGCCTCAACGCCCCTACAGGGGGCAATTCACCCCTCCACTTT
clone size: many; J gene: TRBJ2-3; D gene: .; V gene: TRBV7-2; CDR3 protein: CASRYPPTDTQYF; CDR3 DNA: TGTGCCAGCAGGTACCCCCCGACAGATACGCAGTATTTT
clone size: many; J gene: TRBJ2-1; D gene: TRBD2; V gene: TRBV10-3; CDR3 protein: CAIRGGVEQFF; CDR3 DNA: TGTGCCATCCGGGGGGGAGTTGAGCAGTTCTTC
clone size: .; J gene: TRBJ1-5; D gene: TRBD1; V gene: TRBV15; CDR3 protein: CATSPPLPGQGVNSNQPQHF; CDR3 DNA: TGTGCCACCAGTCCCCCTTTACCGGGACAGGGAGTAAATAGCAATCAGCCCCAGCATTTT
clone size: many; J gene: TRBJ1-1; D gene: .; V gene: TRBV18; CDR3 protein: CASSGSVNTEAFF; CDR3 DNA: TGTGCCAGCTCGGGATCCGTGAACACTGAAGCTTTCTTT
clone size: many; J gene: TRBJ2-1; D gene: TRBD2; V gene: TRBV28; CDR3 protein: CASSLNGRDEQFF; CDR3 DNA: TGTGCCAGCAGTTTAAACGGGAGGGACGAGCAGTTCTTC
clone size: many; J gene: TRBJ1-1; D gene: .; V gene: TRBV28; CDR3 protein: CASSPRAGGEAFF; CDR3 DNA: TGTGCCAGCAGTCCCCGGGCCGGGGGAGAAGCTTTCTTT
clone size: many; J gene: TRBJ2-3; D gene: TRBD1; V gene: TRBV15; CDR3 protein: CATEGDRGTDTQYF; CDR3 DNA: TGTGCCACCGAGGGGGACAGGGGCACAGATACGCAGTATTTT
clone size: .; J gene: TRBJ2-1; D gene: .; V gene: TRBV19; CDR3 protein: CASSMASLNEQFF; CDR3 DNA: TGTGCCAGTAGTATGGCTAGTCTTAATGAGCAGTTCTTC
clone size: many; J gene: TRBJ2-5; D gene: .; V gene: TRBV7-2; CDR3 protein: CASSSPPEQETQYF; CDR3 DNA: TGTGCCAGCAGCTCCCCCCCAGAGCAAGAGACCCAGTACTTC
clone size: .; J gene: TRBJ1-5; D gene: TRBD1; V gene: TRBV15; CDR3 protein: CATSRGADRGLLPQHF; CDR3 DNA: TGTGCCACCAGCAGAGGGGCAGACAGGGGATTGTTGCCCCAGCATTTT
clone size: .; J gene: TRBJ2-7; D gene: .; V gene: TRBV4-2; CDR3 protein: CASSQVVSVTYEQYF; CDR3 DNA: TGTGCCAGCAGCCAAGTAGTTTCGGTCACTTACGAGCAGTACTTC
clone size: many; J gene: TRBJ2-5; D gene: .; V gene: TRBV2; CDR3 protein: CASTGGTQETQYF; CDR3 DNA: TGTGCCAGCACAGGCGGGACTCAAGAGACCCAGTACTTC
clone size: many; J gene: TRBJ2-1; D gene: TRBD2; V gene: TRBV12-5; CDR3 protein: CASGLEPPGWGGRVNEQFF; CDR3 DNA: TGTGCTAGTGGTTTGGAGCCCCCTGGTTGGGGCGGGAGGGTGAATGAGCAGTTCTTC
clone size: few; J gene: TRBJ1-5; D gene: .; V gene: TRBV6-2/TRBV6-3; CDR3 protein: CASRGDLHQPQHF; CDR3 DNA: TGTGCCAGCAGGGGGGACCTCCATCAGCCCCAGCATTTT
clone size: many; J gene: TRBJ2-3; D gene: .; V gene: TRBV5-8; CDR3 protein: CASSSGGGLSTDTQYF; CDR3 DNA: TGTGCCAGCAGCTCCGGGGGCGGCCTGAGCACAGATACGCAGTATTTT
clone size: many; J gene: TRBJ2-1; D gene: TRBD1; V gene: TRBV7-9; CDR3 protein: CASSSNTGTAIYNEQFF; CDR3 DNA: TGTGCCAGCAGCTCTAATACGGGGACAGCGATATACAATGAGCAGTTCTTC
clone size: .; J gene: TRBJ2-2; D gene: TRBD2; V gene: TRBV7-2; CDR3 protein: CASSLRGRAPGVGELFF; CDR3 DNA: TGTGCCAGCAGCTTACGCGGGAGGGCCCCTGGGGTCGGGGAGCTGTTTTTT
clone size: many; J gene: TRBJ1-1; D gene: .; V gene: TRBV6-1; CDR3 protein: CASRVRGLNTEAFF; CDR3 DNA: TGTGCCAGTCGGGTCCGGGGGCTGAACACTGAAGCTTTCTTT
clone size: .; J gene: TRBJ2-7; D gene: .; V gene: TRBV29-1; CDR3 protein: CSVSDYEQYF; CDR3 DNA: TGCAGCGTTTCCGATTACGAGCAGTACTTC
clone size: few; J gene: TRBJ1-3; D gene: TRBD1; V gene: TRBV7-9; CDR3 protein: CASSSTRTGRGLSGNTIYF; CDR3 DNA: TGTGCCAGCAGCTCAACGAGGACAGGGAGGGGGCTCTCTGGAAACACCATATATTTT
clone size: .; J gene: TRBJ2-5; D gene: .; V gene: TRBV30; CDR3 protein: CAWKGAQETQYF; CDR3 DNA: TGTGCCTGGAAAGGGGCCCAAGAGACCCAGTACTTC
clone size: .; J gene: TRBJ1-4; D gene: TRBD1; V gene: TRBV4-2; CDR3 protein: CASSQRTGAEKRFF; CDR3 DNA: TGTGCCAGCAGCCAACGGACAGGGGCTGAAAAACGGTTTTTT
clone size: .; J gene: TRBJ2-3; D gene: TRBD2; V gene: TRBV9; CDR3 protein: CASGPFGLVGDTQYF; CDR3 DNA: TGTGCCAGCGGGCCTTTCGGACTAGTAGGAGATACGCAGTATTTT
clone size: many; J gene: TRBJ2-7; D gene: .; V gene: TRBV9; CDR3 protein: CASSVAPSDYEQYF; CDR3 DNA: TGTGCCAGCAGCGTAGCCCCTAGCGACTACGAGCAGTACTTC
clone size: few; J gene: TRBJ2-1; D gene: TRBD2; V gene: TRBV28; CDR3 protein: CASSYTSGTYNEQFF; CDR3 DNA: TGTGCCAGCAGTTACACTAGCGGGACCTACAATGAGCAGTTCTTC
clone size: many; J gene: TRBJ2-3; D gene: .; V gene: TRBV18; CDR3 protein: CASSPLSVDTQYF; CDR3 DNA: TGTGCCAGCTCACCCCTGTCGGTAGATACGCAGTATTTT
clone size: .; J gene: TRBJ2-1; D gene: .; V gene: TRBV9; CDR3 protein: CASSVEVGSYNEQFF; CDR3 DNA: TGTGCCAGCAGCGTAGAAGTAGGCTCCTACAATGAGCAGTTCTTC
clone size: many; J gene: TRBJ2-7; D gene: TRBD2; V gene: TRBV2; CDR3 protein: CASSAWTSGYEQYF; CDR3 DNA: TGTGCCAGCAGTGCGTGGACTAGCGGCTACGAGCAGTACTTC
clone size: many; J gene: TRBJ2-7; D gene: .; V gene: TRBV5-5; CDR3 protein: CASSARDPYEQYF; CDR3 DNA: TGTGCCAGCAGCGCCCGGGACCCCTACGAGCAGTACTTC
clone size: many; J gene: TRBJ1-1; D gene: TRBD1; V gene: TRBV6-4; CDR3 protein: CASSDTDRGTEAFF; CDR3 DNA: TGTGCCAGCAGTGACACGGACAGGGGCACTGAAGCTTTCTTT
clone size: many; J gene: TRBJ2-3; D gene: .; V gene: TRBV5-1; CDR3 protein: CASSLGDGLDTQYF; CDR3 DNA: TGCGCCAGCAGCTTGGGGGACGGCCTAGATACGCAGTATTTT
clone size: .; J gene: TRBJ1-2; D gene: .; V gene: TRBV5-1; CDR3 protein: CASSPTSGSNYGYTF; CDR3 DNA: TGCGCCAGCAGCCCCACTTCTGGTTCTAACTATGGCTACACCTTC
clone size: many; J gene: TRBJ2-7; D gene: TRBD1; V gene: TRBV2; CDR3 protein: CAGGTGDFGQYF; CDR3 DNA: TGTGCCGGAGGGACAGGGGATTTCGGGCAGTACTTC
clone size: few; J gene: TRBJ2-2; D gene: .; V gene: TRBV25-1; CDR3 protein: CASTRGNTGELFF; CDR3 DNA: TGTGCCAGCACACGTGGAAACACCGGGGAGCTGTTTTTT
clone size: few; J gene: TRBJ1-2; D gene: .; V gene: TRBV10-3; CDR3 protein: CAISLSPDGYTF; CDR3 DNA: TGTGCCATCAGTCTCAGTCCCGATGGCTACACCTTC
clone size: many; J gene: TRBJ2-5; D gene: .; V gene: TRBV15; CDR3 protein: CATSRFDQETQYF; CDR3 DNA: TGTGCCACCAGCAGATTCGACCAAGAGACCCAGTACTTC
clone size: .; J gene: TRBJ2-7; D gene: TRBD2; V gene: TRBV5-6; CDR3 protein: CASSQRLAGGEEQYF; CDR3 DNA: TGTGCCAGCAGCCAAAGACTAGCGGGAGGGGAAGAGCAGTACTTC
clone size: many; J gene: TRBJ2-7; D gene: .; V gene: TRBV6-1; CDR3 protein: CASTGFSYEQYF; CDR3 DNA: TGTGCCAGCACGGGTTTTTCCTACGAGCAGTACTTC